The 15 T cell receptor beta chains below were found in one sample sequenced in a study of cytomegalovirus exposure and HLA in healthy donors. PCR was performed using 60 Vbeta and 13 Jbeta primers. Using immunoSEQ multiplex PCR, the repertoire was profiled, and TCRdb retains in-frame clones only, with some absent. This sample has some 150,000 clones, with roughly 72% found just once. The sample comprised PBMCs. Receptor source: a man aged 40-49 years in good health and CMV-seronegative.

The chain employs TRBV7-6 and TRBJ1-3; maybe TRBD1 (6 bases). Germline V CDR1 and CDR2: SGHVS, FNYEAQ. Deletions cut 5 bases from V and 0 bases from J, with 11 bases between. The CDR3 length is 15 residues. The CDR3 here is CASSGQGSSGNTIYF. In nucleotides, the CDR3 is TGTGCCAGCAGCGGTCAGGGGAGCTCTGGAAACACCATATATTTT.

The chain links TRBV27 to TRBJ2-1, with 7 nucleotides matching TRBD1. V shed 5 bases, J shed 8 bases, and the junction held 12 bases outside the gene matches. This CDR3 region has 15 residues. Germline CDR1 and CDR2: MNHEY and SMNVEV (reference sequence). CDR3 in amino acids: CASSPYRGAVDEQFF. In DNA, the CDR3 is TGTGCCAGCAGTCCCTACAGGGGCGCCGTGGATGAGCAGTTCTTC.

The CDR3 spells CASSLGSTEAFF. CDR3 DNA: TGTGCCAGCAGCTTAGGTAGCACTGAAGCTTTCTTT. J is TRBJ1-1 and V is TRBV13; D is uncertain. The ends were cut back, 0 bases at V and 4 bases at J, with 3 bases in the middle. The CDR3 spans 12 residues. CDR1 PRHDT and CDR2 FYEKMQ come from the germline V gene (reference sequence).

The genes are TRBV2 and TRBJ2-7; 7 bases are a match to TRBD2. The CDR3 loop spans 13 amino acids. Germline V gives CDR1 SNHLY, CDR2 FYNNEI. After removal of 9 bases from V and 7 bases from J, the junction contained 12 bases not matched to a gene. The CDR3, as DNA: TGTGCCAGACCCTTCCGGGGGAGGGAGGAGCAGTACTTC. This sequence encodes CARPFRGREEQYF.

This clone appeared a few times. This chain joins TRBV5-6 and TRBJ1-2; 8 positions match TRBD1. The CDR3 contains 15 residues. Germline assignment: CDR1 SGHDT and CDR2 YYEEEE. V lost 3 bases and J lost 2; bases outside the gene matches: 6. The CDR3 DNA is TGTGCCAGCAGCTCATTCTACAGGGGGAACTATGGCTACACCTTC. This sequence encodes CASSSFYRGNYGYTF.

The rearrangement joins TRBV30 to TRBJ2-5; a possible D gene is TRBD2 (5 bases). V shed 8 bases and J shed 5 bases, with 12 bases lying between them. There are 11 residues in the CDR3. Germline CDR1 GTSNPN, CDR2 SVGIG (reference sequence). DNA of the CDR3: TGTGCCCGGGGTGAGCGGGAGACCCAGTACTTC. This gives the protein CARGERETQYF.

The chain has TRBV6-6 and TRBJ1-2, with D tentatively TRBD1 (6 bases). V lost 2 bases, J lost 4 bases, and 17 bases lay in between. CDR3 length: 16 residues. Germline V gene lookup returns CDR1 MNHNY and CDR2 SVGAGI (reference sequence). CDR3 protein: CASSYGGPRDSYGYTF. As DNA, the CDR3 is TGTGCCAGCAGTTACGGGGGCCCTCGCGACTCCTATGGCTACACCTTC.

The chain uses TRBV9 and TRBJ1-2; TRBD1 matches 10 bases. The CDR3 runs to 14 residues. The germline gives CDR1 SGDLS, CDR2 YYNGEE. Unmatched junction bases numbered 3, after V lost 0 bases and J lost 7 bases. The CDR3 here is CASSVVDRGLGYTF. The DNA for the CDR3 is TGTGCCAGCAGCGTAGTAGACAGGGGGCTTGGCTACACCTTC.

This clone was observed a few times. The rearrangement joins TRBV29-1 to TRBJ2-6, with 9 bases fitting TRBD1. The germline CDR1 and CDR2 sequences are SQVTM and ANQGSEA. The length of the CDR3 is 15 residues. J gave up 1 base and V 6 bases, and 4 bases lay outside the gene matches. The CDR3 DNA reads TGCAGCGTGGGACAGGGTTTTTCTGGGGCCAACGTCCTGACTTTC. This sequence encodes CSVGQGFSGANVLTF.

This chain connects TRBV27 to TRBJ2-1; 7 nucleotides match TRBD2. This CDR3 is 16 amino acids long. The germline V gene has CDR1 MNHEY and CDR2 SMNVEV (reference sequence). J gave up 1 base and V 6 bases, and 9 bases lay outside the gene matches. The chain's CDR3 is CASSIAGGISYNEQFF. The CDR3 bases are TGTGCCAGCAGCATAGCGGGCGGGATTTCCTACAATGAGCAGTTCTTC.

This chain joins TRBV4-1 and TRBJ2-1; D perhaps matches TRBD2 (5 bases). The germline V and J ends were trimmed by 0 bases and 4 bases, with 16 bases remaining between them. CDR3 length: 17 residues. Looked up from germline, CDR1 is MGHRA and CDR2 is YSYEKL. The CDR3 nucleotides read TGCGCCAGCAGCCAAGAGCCGTCCCGGCGGGTATACAATGAGCAGTTCTTC. This sequence encodes CASSQEPSRRVYNEQFF.

The chain combines TRBV7-3 with TRBJ2-3; unclear D gene. Germline CDR1 reads SGHTA; CDR2 reads FQGTGA. Trimming left V 0 bases short and J 5 bases short, with 6 bases between. This CDR3 has 13 amino acids. The CDR3 spells CASSLTIRDTQYF. Here the CDR3 DNA reads TGTGCCAGCAGCTTAACTATTAGAGATACGCAGTATTTT.

The chain recombines TRBV19 with TRBJ1-4; the match to TRBD1 covers 7 bases. This CDR3 has 16 residues. The V gene's germline CDR1 is LNHDA and CDR2 SQIVND (reference sequence). V trimming: 0 bases; J trimming: 4 bases; junction bases outside the gene matches: 5. The CDR3 is CASSIDLAGGNEKLFF. The CDR3 coding sequence is TGTGCCAGTAGTATAGATCTGGCAGGGGGTAATGAAAAACTGTTTTTT.

J is TRBJ1-5 and V is TRBV2; 8 positions agree with TRBD1. The V segment lost 6 bases and the J segment 7 bases; nucleotides outside the gene matches: 17. The germline CDR1 and CDR2 sequences are SNHLY and FYNNEI. The CDR3 totals 17 residues. The CDR3 protein is CASRGTRTGTYPQPQHF. The CDR3 nucleotides are TGTGCCAGCAGGGGGACGAGGACAGGGACCTACCCACAGCCCCAGCATTTT.

CDR3 sequence: CASSPPEGQPQHF. CDR3 bases: TGTGCCAGCTCACCACCGGAGGGTCAGCCCCAGCATTTT. This chain links TRBV18 with TRBJ1-5; D unclear. Germline V gene lookup returns CDR1 KGHSH and CDR2 LQKENI. The CDR3 covers 13 residues. The V end was cut by 0 bases, the J end by 6 bases, with 6 bases between.